The 17 T cell receptor beta chains below all came from one sample that was sequenced in a study of blood T cell repertoires in COVID-19. Assay used: immunoSEQ multiplex PCR; TCRdb lists only in-frame clones, some missing. The sample records approximately 250,000 clones, about 88% being singletons. Sequencing was done on a sample of peripheral blood. The source is a man aged 18 to 30 with active or convalescent COVID-19.

The chain has TRBV10-1 and TRBJ1-5; the D is unclear. The ends were cut back, 11 bases at V and 10 bases at J, with 12 bases in the middle. Germline lookup yields CDR1 WNHNN and CDR2 SYGVQD (reference sequence). This CDR3 has 10 amino acids. This CDR3 is CAPRRSPQHF. The CDR3 DNA sequence: TGCGCCCCCCGCCGGAGCCCCCAGCATTTT.

The chain couples TRBV3-1 (or the pseudogene TRBV3-2) to TRBJ2-3; D is uncertain. Trimming cost V 3 bases and J 5 bases, with 12 bases left between them. Per the germline V gene, CDR1 is LGHDT and CDR2 is YNNKEL (reference sequence). The CDR3 runs to 14 residues. CDR3 loop: CASSQEKNGDTQYF. DNA for the CDR3: TGTGCCAGCAGCCAGGAGAAAAATGGAGATACGCAGTATTTT.

This chain joins TRBV5-4 and TRBJ2-3; D is ambiguous. Germline V gene sequence: CDR1 SGHNT, CDR2 YYREEE (reference sequence). This CDR3 has 15 residues. V gave up 2 bases and J gave up 0 bases, with 10 bases separating them. The CDR3 region has the DNA TGTGCCAGCAGCTTTGATGCGAGAAGCACAGATACGCAGTATTTT. It is translated as CASSFDARSTDTQYF.

The table lists this clone with a count of one. The chain recombines TRBV19 with TRBJ1-5; D uncertain. V gave up 7 bases and J gave up 0 bases, with 13 bases separating them. The length of the CDR3 is 15 residues. Germline assignment: CDR1 LNHDA and CDR2 SQIVND (reference sequence). The CDR3 DNA is TGTGCCAGTACCAAGCAGGAATATAGCAATCAGCCCCAGCATTTT. It specifies CASTKQEYSNQPQHF. Using reference TRBV19 and TRBJ1-5 for the parts outside the CDR3, the full variable domain is DGGITQSPKYLFRKEGQNVTLSCEQNLNHDAMYWYRQDPGQGLRLIYYSQIVNDFQKGDIAEGYSVSREKKESFPLTVTSAQKNPTAFYLCASTKQEYSNQPQHFGDGTRLSIL.

The chain couples TRBV19 to TRBJ1-5; D gene ambiguous. The CDR3 is made up of 15 amino acids. With 7 bases removed from V and 6 bases from J, the gap between germline ends came to 19 bases. The germline CDR1 and CDR2 sequences are LNHDA and SQIVND (reference sequence). The CDR3 is CASTTLQATPQPQHF. In nucleotides, the CDR3 is TGTGCCAGTACTACCCTTCAGGCCACCCCTCAGCCCCAGCATTTT.

This chain links TRBV18 with TRBJ1-2; 9 bases fit TRBD1. CDR1 and CDR2 (germline): KGHSH, LQKENI. The CDR3 is 16 amino acids. J was trimmed by 3 bases and V by 2 bases; bases with no gene match: 7. This CDR3 reads CASSPSRQGVYYGYTF. Written as DNA, the CDR3 is TGTGCCAGCTCACCATCAAGACAGGGGGTTTACTATGGCTACACCTTC. The full variable domain, with the rest looked up from reference TRBV18 and TRBJ1-2, is NAGVMQNPRHLVRRRGQEARLRCSPMKGHSHVYWYRQLPEEGLKFMVYLQKENIIDESGMPKERFSAEFPKEGPSILRIQQVVRGDSAAYFCASSPSRQGVYYGYTFGSGTRLTVV.

The chain combines TRBV7-6 with TRBJ1-5, with D hard to call. Germline V lookup: CDR1 SGHVS, CDR2 FNYEAQ. This CDR3 has 13 amino acids. V lost 2 bases, J lost 4 bases, and 6 bases lay in between. The CDR3 DNA reads as TGTGCCAGCAGCTTAAATCTTAATCAGCCCCAGCATTTT. This translates into CASSLNLNQPQHF. The full variable domain, with the rest looked up from reference TRBV7-6 and TRBJ1-5, is GAGVSQSPRYKVTKRGQDVALRCDPISGHVSLYWYRQALGQGPEFLTYFNYEAQQDKSGLPNDRFSAERPEGSISTLTIQRTEQRDSAMYRCASSLNLNQPQHFGDGTRLSIL.

V and J are TRBV21-1 and TRBJ2-7; TRBD1 is the table's D call and was not checked against the DNA. TRBV21-1 represents a pseudogene. The CDR3 sequence is 15 residues long. For the CDR3, the DNA is TGTGCCAGCAGCCCCAATCAGAATCCCTCCTACGAGCAGTACTTC. It encodes CASSPNQNPSYEQYF.

CDR3 in DNA: TGTGCCAGCAGCCCAATGGGCAGGGCGGACGAGCAGTACTTC. Its translation: CASSPMGRADEQYF. The J gene is TRBJ2-7, the V gene TRBV7-8; maybe TRBD1 (5 bases). The CDR3 is 14 residues long. V lost 5 bases and J lost 5, with 16 bases in between. Germline V gene data show CDR1 as SGHVS and CDR2 as FQNEAQ.

This chain joins TRBV5-1 and TRBJ2-1; 7 nucleotides line up with TRBD1. The CDR3 runs to 15 residues. V lost 4 bases and J lost 4; bases outside the gene matches: 8. The V gene's germline CDR1 is SGHRS and CDR2 YFSETQ. The CDR3 loop reads CASSPGQLDYNEQFF. The CDR3 DNA reads TGCGCCAGCAGCCCGGGACAGCTAGATTACAATGAGCAGTTCTTC.

This chain uses TRBV29-1 with TRBJ2-4, with TRBD1 matching over 10 bases. The CDR3 has 14 residues. V dropped 6 bases and J dropped 8; count of bases not matched to a gene: 10. Germline V gene sequence: CDR1 SQVTM, CDR2 ANQGSEA. The DNA for the CDR3 is TGCAGCGTATCATACCGACAGGGGGCAGACATTCAGTACTTC. This gives the protein CSVSYRQGADIQYF.

The chain joins TRBV6-2 or TRBV6-3 to TRBJ1-1, with D tentatively TRBD1 (6 bases). V lost 5 bases, J lost 8 bases, and 15 bases lay in between. Germline assignment: CDR1 MNHEY and CDR2 SVGEGT. This CDR3 region has 13 residues. The CDR3 reads CASSRGTPSEAFF. The CDR3 DNA follows: TGTGCCAGCAGTAGAGGGACACCCTCAGAAGCTTTCTTT.

V usage is TRBV3-1 (or the pseudogene TRBV3-2) and J usage is TRBJ2-7; 9 nucleotides align to TRBD1. V trimming: 0 bases; J trimming: 4 bases; junction bases outside the gene matches: 4. The CDR3 spans 15 residues. Germline-derived CDR1 and CDR2 are LGHDT and YNNKEL (reference sequence). The CDR3 DNA follows: TGTGCCAGCAGCCAAGAGGGACAGGGCCTTTACGAGCAGTACTTC. Protein: CASSQEGQGLYEQYF.

V usage is TRBV9 and J usage is TRBJ2-3, with D perhaps TRBD2 (6 bases). From germline, CDR1 is SGDLS and CDR2 YYNGEE. The length of the CDR3 is 15 residues. V was cut by 0 bases and J by 4 bases, with 12 bases left in between. CDR3 bases: TGTGCCAGCAGCGTAGGGGCGGGATGGGCAGATACGCAGTATTTT. It encodes CASSVGAGWADTQYF.

The chain recombines TRBV5-6 with TRBJ2-3, with a possible D match to TRBD1 (5 bases). The CDR3 is made up of 14 amino acids. V lost 2 bases and J 8 bases, leaving 15 bases between the germline ends. Looked up from germline, CDR1 is SGHDT and CDR2 is YYEEEE. The CDR3 region has the DNA TGTGCCAGCAGCTTAGTATCAGGGTTCGGTACGCAGTATTTT. Amino acid sequence: CASSLVSGFGTQYF.

The chain recombines TRBV27 with TRBJ1-6; 8 bases map to TRBD1. Germline CDR1 is MNHEY and CDR2 is SMNVEV (reference sequence). The CDR3 contains 14 residues. Trimming at V came to 5 bases and at J to 10 bases, leaving 7 bases not matched to a gene. The CDR3 DNA reads as TGTGCCAGCAGTCTCCGGACAGGGAACTCACCCCTCCACTTT. Translating gives CASSLRTGNSPLHF.

The chain couples TRBV5-6 to TRBJ1-4; no clear D. The germline V gene has CDR1 SGHDT and CDR2 YYEEEE. Trimming took off 6 bases at V and 11 bases at J, with 20 bases between the two ends. CDR3 length: 14 residues. The chain's CDR3 is CASTDLPGVGKLFF. The CDR3 bases are TGTGCCAGCACCGACCTGCCGGGTGTCGGCAAACTGTTTTTT.